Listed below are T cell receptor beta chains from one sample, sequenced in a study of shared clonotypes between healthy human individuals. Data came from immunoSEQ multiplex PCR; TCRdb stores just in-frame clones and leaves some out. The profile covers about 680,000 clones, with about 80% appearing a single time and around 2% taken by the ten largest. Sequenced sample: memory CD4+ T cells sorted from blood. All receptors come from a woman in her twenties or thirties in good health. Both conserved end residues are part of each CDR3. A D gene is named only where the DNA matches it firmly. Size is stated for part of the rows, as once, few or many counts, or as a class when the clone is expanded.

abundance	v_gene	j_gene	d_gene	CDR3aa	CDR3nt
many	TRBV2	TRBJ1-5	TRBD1	CASSQDRVGQPQHF	TGTGCCAGCAGTCAAGACAGGGTTGGGCAGCCCCAGCATTTT
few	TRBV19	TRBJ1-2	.	CASSSGVNYGYTF	TGTGCCAGTAGTTCAGGGGTAAACTATGGCTACACCTTC
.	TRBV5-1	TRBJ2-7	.	CASSLAGGEVYEQYF	TGCGCCAGCAGCTTGGCCGGGGGAGAAGTCTACGAGCAGTACTTC
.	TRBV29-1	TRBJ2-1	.	CSVDFENEQFF	TGCAGCGTTGATTTTGAGAATGAGCAGTTCTTC
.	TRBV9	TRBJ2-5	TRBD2	CASSVGTSGTYQETQYF	TGTGCCAGCAGCGTAGGGACTAGCGGGACGTACCAAGAGACCCAGTACTTC
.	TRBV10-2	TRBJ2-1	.	CASSPLDRYNEQFF	TGCGCCAGCAGTCCTCTAGACAGATACAATGAGCAGTTCTTC
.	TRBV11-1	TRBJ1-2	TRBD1	CASSARDREARGYTF	TGTGCCAGCAGCGCGAGGGACAGGGAGGCGAGGGGCTACACCTTC
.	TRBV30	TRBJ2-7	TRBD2	CAGSGSANSYEQYF	TGTGCCGGTAGCGGGAGCGCCAACTCCTACGAGCAGTACTTC
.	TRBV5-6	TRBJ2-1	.	CASLNLGTGSYNEQFF	TGTGCCAGCCTTAACCTCGGGACGGGATCCTACAATGAGCAGTTCTTC
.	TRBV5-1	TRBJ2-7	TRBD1	CASSFGQGGLEQYF	TGCGCCAGCAGCTTCGGACAGGGCGGGCTCGAGCAGTACTTC
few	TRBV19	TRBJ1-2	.	CASSDGYGYTF	TGTGCCAGTAGTGACGGATATGGCTACACCTTC
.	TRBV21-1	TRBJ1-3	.	CASSKAAGARVNTIYF	TGTGCCAGCAGCAAAGCTGCAGGAGCAAGGGTAAACACCATATATTTT
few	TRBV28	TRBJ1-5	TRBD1	CASSLQGARNQPQHF	TGTGCCAGCAGTTTACAGGGGGCCCGCAATCAGCCCCAGCATTTT
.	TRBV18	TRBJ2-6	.	CASSPIRASGANVLTF	TGTGCCAGCTCACCCATCCGGGCCTCTGGGGCCAACGTCCTGACTTTC
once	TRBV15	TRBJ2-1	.	CATSRGPGVDNEQFF	TGTGCCACCAGCAGAGGGCCGGGAGTGGATAATGAGCAGTTCTTC
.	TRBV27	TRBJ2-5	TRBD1	CASSSDRQGQTQYF	TGTGCCAGCAGTTCCGACCGACAGGGACAGACCCAGTACTTC
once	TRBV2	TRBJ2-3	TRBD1	CASSGGTGGSDTQYF	TGTGCCAGCAGTGGAGGGACAGGGGGCTCTGATACGCAGTATTTT
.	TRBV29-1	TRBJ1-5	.	CSVEEPRGQPQHF	TGCAGCGTTGAAGAACCCAGGGGACAGCCCCAGCATTTT
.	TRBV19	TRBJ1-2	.	CASKAGDYGYTF	TGTGCCAGCAAAGCAGGCGACTATGGCTACACCTTC
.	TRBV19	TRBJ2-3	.	CASSIKSRDTQYF	TGTGCCAGTAGTATTAAGAGTCGGGATACGCAGTATTTT
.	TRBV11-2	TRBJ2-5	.	CASSLAADETQYF	TGTGCCAGCAGCTTAGCAGCTGACGAGACCCAGTACTTC
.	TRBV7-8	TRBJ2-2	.	CASSLGTTRGGELFF	TGTGCCAGCAGCTTAGGCACCACCCGGGGCGGGGAGCTGTTTTTT
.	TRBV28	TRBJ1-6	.	CASSPPGRGGRSPLHF	TGTGCCAGCAGTCCGCCAGGTAGGGGAGGACGATCACCCCTCCACTTT
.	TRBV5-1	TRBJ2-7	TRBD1	CASTPGQWGPYEQYF	TGCGCCAGCACCCCGGGACAGTGGGGCCCCTACGAGCAGTACTTC
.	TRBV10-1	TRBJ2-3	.	CASSDSGRPDTQYF	TGCGCCAGCAGTGACTCGGGGAGGCCAGATACGCAGTATTTT
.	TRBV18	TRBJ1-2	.	CASSPAGDNYGYTF	TGTGCCAGCTCACCGGCGGGGGACAACTATGGCTACACCTTC
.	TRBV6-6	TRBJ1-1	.	CASSSPETGRTEAFF	TGTGCCAGCAGTTCCCCAGAGACAGGCCGCACTGAAGCTTTCTTT
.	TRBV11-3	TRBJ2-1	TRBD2	CASSLLAGNNEQFF	TGTGCCAGCAGCTTACTAGCGGGGAACAATGAGCAGTTCTTC
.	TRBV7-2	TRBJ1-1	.	CASSLGGTTNTEAFF	TGTGCCAGCAGCTTAGGAGGCACGACGAACACTGAAGCTTTCTTT
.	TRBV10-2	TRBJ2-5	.	CASSPLTARETQYF	TGCGCCAGCAGTCCTTTGACCGCCCGGGAGACCCAGTACTTC
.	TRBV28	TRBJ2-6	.	CASSLTGAGANVLTF	TGTGCCAGCAGTTTGACGGGGGCTGGGGCCAACGTCCTGACTTTC
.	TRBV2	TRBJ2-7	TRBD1	CASSEWQGAGEQYF	TGTGCCAGCAGTGAATGGCAGGGGGCCGGCGAGCAGTACTTC
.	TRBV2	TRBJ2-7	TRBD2	CASKWSLAGGDDF	TGTGCCAGCAAATGGAGTCTAGCGGGAGGGGACGACTTC
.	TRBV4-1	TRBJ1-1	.	CASSQIGAPGTEAFF	TGCGCCAGCAGCCAGATAGGGGCCCCGGGCACTGAAGCTTTCTTT
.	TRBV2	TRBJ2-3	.	CASGNLDTQYF	TGTGCCAGCGGGAACCTGGATACGCAGTATTTT
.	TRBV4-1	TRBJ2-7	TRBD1	CASSPSETHGTATYEQYF	TGCGCCAGCAGCCCATCAGAAACCCACGGGACAGCAACCTACGAGCAGTACTTC
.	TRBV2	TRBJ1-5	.	CASSVGTNSNQPQHF	TGTGCCAGCAGTGTAGGGACAAATAGCAATCAGCCCCAGCATTTT